These 7 T cell receptor beta chains were all obtained from the same sample, sequenced in a study of blood T cell repertoires in COVID-19. This table comes from immunoSEQ multiplex PCR, and its TCRdb copy is limited to in-frame clones, with some not included. The table has around 230,000 clones, approximately 89% seen once. The specimen was PBMCs or T cells enriched from blood (not recorded which). The receptors come from a woman in her twenties or thirties with acute COVID-19.

V and J are TRBV4-3 and TRBJ1-1; possibly TRBD1 for D (6 bases). The V and J ends lost 0 bases and 6 bases respectively, with 17 bases between them. Germline loops: CDR1 LGHNA, CDR2 YSLEER. The length of the CDR3 is 16 residues. The CDR3 region has the DNA TGCGCCAGCAGCCAAGATTGGGGGGGGGCTTTCCCTGAAGCTTTCTTT. Translation gives CASSQDWGGAFPEAFF.

This clone was counted only a few times. V is TRBV6-6 and J is TRBJ1-5; perhaps TRBD1 as D (6 bases). Trimming left V 5 bases short and J 6 bases short, with 17 bases between. This CDR3 is 15 amino acids long. Germline V gene data show CDR1 as MNHNY and CDR2 as SVGAGI (reference sequence). The CDR3 DNA is TGTGCCAGCAGTCCCGAACAGGGCGAGGGTCAGCCCCAGCATTTT. Protein: CASSPEQGEGQPQHF.

CDR3 sequence (DNA): TGTGCCACCAGCAGCAGTCCAGATACGCAGTATTTT. This sequence encodes CATSSSPDTQYF. This chain links TRBV15 with TRBJ2-3; D ambiguous. The V end lost 3 bases, the J end lost 4 bases, and 5 bases lay between the germline ends. The CDR3 consists of 12 residues. In germline, CDR1 is LNHNV, CDR2 YYDKDF (reference sequence).

This rearrangement joins TRBV9 to TRBJ2-1; TRBD1 agrees at 12 bases. The CDR3 length is 14 residues. The V segment lost 6 bases and the J segment 6 bases; nucleotides outside the gene matches: 4. Germline assignment: CDR1 SGDLS and CDR2 YYNGEE. CDR3 in amino acids: CASNGDRGLNEQFF. The DNA for the CDR3 is TGTGCCAGCAATGGGGACAGGGGGCTCAATGAGCAGTTCTTC.

The V call is TRBV28, the J call TRBJ2-7; no reliable D call. The V end was cut by 6 bases, the J end by 3 bases, with 27 bases between. The CDR3 covers 18 residues. Germline CDR1 MDHEN, CDR2 SYDVKM. The CDR3 protein is CASRSLFHSDMKGYEQYF. The CDR3 nucleotides read TGTGCCAGCAGATCCCTATTCCACTCAGACATGAAAGGCTACGAGCAGTACTTC.

The V gene is TRBV6-5, the J gene TRBJ1-6; TRBD1 might be the D (5 bases). The germline V gene encodes CDR1 MNHEY and CDR2 SVGAGI. CDR3 size: 12 residues. V was cut by 8 bases and J by 8 bases, with 10 bases left in between. Written as DNA, the CDR3 is TGTGCCAGCCGGGACTCTGATTCACCCCTCCACTTT. This sequence encodes CASRDSDSPLHF.

The rearrangement links TRBV9 to TRBJ2-3, with 9 bases fitting TRBD1. Germline V CDR1 and CDR2: SGDLS, YYNGEE. V was pared by 0 bases and J by 4 bases, with 3 bases of the junction left unmatched. The CDR3 has 15 amino acids. CDR3: CASSVVDRGSDTQYF. CDR3 coding DNA: TGTGCCAGCAGCGTAGTAGACAGGGGGTCAGATACGCAGTATTTT.